Shown below are 20 T cell receptor beta chains from a single sample sequenced in a study of cytotoxic CD8 clonotypes in ibrutinib-treated CLL. The repertoire was sequenced with immunoSEQ multiplex PCR; TCRdb's copy has only in-frame clones and lacks some. The data contain hundreds of thousands of clones, 67% of them singletons. The sequencing used PBMCs, collected after 36 months of ibrutinib treatment. These receptors all stem from a human donor with chronic lymphocytic leukemia.

The chain couples TRBV6-6 to TRBJ2-7; D unclear. This CDR3 is built from 13 residues. Between the trimmed V and J ends, which lost 0 bases and 4 bases, there was a span of 7 bases. Germline CDR1 MNHNY, CDR2 SVGAGI (reference sequence). The CDR3 reads CASSYSTVYEQYF. Here the CDR3 DNA reads TGTGCCAGCAGTTACTCGACGGTATACGAGCAGTACTTC.

The chain uses TRBV27 and TRBJ1-2; perhaps TRBD1 as D (5 bases). The CDR3 spans 15 residues. CDR1 is MNHEY, CDR2 SMNVEV, per germline (reference sequence). With 4 bases removed from V and 7 bases from J, the gap between germline ends came to 19 bases. CDR3 residues: CASSSSPGGISGYTF. Here the CDR3 DNA reads TGTGCCAGCAGTTCTAGCCCCGGGGGGATCTCTGGCTACACCTTC.

The chain combines TRBV11-2 with TRBJ2-7; 9 bases align to TRBD2. CDR1 and CDR2 from the germline V gene are SGHAT and FQNNGV. CDR3 length equals 14 residues. Trimming at V came to 0 bases and at J to 12 bases, leaving 9 bases not matched to a gene. CDR3 bases: TGTGCCAGCAGCTTAGAGACTAGCGGAAGGAGTCCGTACTTC. It translates to CASSLETSGRSPYF. Full variable domain (rest looked up from reference TRBV11-2 and TRBJ2-7): EAGVAQSPRYKIIEKRQSVAFWCNPISGHATLYWYQQILGQGPKLLIQFQNNGVVDDSQLPKDRFSAERLKGVDSTLKIQPAKLEDSAVYLCASSLETSGRSPYFGPGTRLTVT.

A few counts support this clone. The gene calls are TRBV5-3 and TRBJ1-6; TRBD1 might be the D (6 bases). TRBV5-3 is placed among ORFs of uncertain function. Trimming cost V 5 bases and J 7 bases, with 13 bases left between them. The CDR3 runs 14 residues. CDR3 coding DNA: TGTGCCAGAAGACGGCCAGGGGCGAATTCACCCCTCCACTTT. It specifies CARRRPGANSPLHF.

This clone was found a few times. J is TRBJ2-7 and V is TRBV7-3, with TRBD1 identical over 7 bases. The CDR3 is 13 residues long. The J segment lost 2 bases and the V segment lost 4 bases, leaving 2 bases of the junction unmatched. Germline V lookup: CDR1 SGHTA, CDR2 FQGTGA. This CDR3 is CASSYGTAYEQYF. As DNA, the CDR3 is TGTGCCAGCAGCTACGGGACAGCCTACGAGCAGTACTTC. Variable domain in full (rest from reference TRBV7-3 and TRBJ2-7): GAGVSQTPSNKVTEKGKYVELRCDPISGHTALYWYRQSLGQGPEFLIYFQGTGAADDSGLPNDRFFAVRPEGSVSTLKIQRTERGDSAVYLCASSYGTAYEQYFGPGTRLTVT.

The chain carries TRBV18 and TRBJ2-7; possible D gene TRBD1, 7 bases. Deletions cut 4 bases from V and 4 bases from J, with 11 bases between. This CDR3 is built from 13 residues. CDR1 and CDR2 from the germline V gene are KGHSH and LQKENI. Here the CDR3 reads CASSRAGGYEQYF. The CDR3 coding sequence is TGTGCCAGCTCACGGGCAGGGGGGTACGAGCAGTACTTC.

V usage is TRBV18 and J usage is TRBJ2-7, with a tentative D call TRBD1 (6 bases). This CDR3 is built from 13 residues. Trimming took 7 bases from V and 0 from J, leaving 10 bases between them. Germline loops: CDR1 KGHSH, CDR2 LQKENI. This chain's CDR3 is CASFHRDSYEQYF. The CDR3 nucleotides are TGTGCCAGCTTTCACAGGGACTCCTACGAGCAGTACTTC.

The chain combines TRBV28 with TRBJ2-7; D unclear. Trimming pared 5 bases from V and 0 bases from J, leaving 8 bases between. CDR1 is MDHEN, CDR2 SYDVKM, per germline. The CDR3 consists of 13 residues. The CDR3 is CASSLSSSYEQYF. For the CDR3, the DNA is TGTGCCAGCAGTCTGAGTAGCTCCTACGAGCAGTACTTC.

The table lists this clone with a few counts. The chain joins TRBV7-9 to TRBJ1-6; D possibly corresponds to TRBD1 (5 bases). CDR1 is SEHNR, CDR2 FQNEAQ, per germline (reference sequence). V was cut by 8 bases and J by 8 bases, with 19 bases left in between. CDR3 length: 15 amino acids. The CDR3 DNA reads TGTGCCAGCCGAGGGGAGGGAAGGGTTGATTCACCCCTCCACTTT. Translated: CASRGEGRVDSPLHF.

This chain connects TRBV11-1 to TRBJ1-2, with TRBD1 as a possible D gene (5 bases). The CDR3 spans 15 residues. V dropped 4 bases and J dropped 2 bases, with 14 bases sitting between them. Germline V gene sequence: CDR1 SGHAT, CDR2 FQDESV (reference sequence). CDR3 sequence (DNA): TGTGCCAGCAGCTCCCTCAGGGAAAAAAACTATGGCTACACCTTC. As protein: CASSSLREKNYGYTF.

The chain links TRBV7-2 to TRBJ1-6, with a tentative D call TRBD1 (6 bases). Germline CDR1 reads SGHTA; CDR2 reads FQGNSA. Trimming took off 5 bases at V and 2 bases at J, with 16 bases between the two ends. The CDR3 is 17 amino acids. DNA for the CDR3: TGTGCCAGCAGCCCCAGGGGCCGTCTCACCTATAATTCACCCCTCCACTTT. Protein sequence: CASSPRGRLTYNSPLHF. Combining the CDR3 with reference TRBV7-2 and TRBJ1-6 gives the whole variable domain GAGVSQSPSNKVTEKGKDVELRCDPISGHTALYWYRQSLGQGLEFLIYFQGNSAPDKSGLPSDRFSAERTGGSVSTLTIQRTQQEDSAVYLCASSPRGRLTYNSPLHFGNGTRLTVT.

V usage is TRBV12-5 and J usage is TRBJ2-1; 10 nucleotides align to TRBD2. CDR3 length: 16 residues. With V trimmed by 1 base and J by 3 bases, 3 bases remained unmatched. Germline V gene data show CDR1 as LGHNT and CDR2 as FRNRAP. The CDR3 DNA follows: TGTGCTAGTGGTTTGGCCGGGACTAGCGTCTACAATGAGCAGTTCTTC. Translated: CASGLAGTSVYNEQFF.

The gene calls are TRBV7-9 and TRBJ2-7; 8 nucleotides agree with TRBD1. CDR3 length: 15 residues. The germline V gene has CDR1 SEHNR and CDR2 FQNEAQ (reference sequence). With 4 bases clipped from V and 6 bases from J, the junction kept 11 bases outside the gene matches. This CDR3 reads CASSSVSRGRTEQYF. The CDR3 DNA is TGTGCCAGCAGCTCGGTCTCCAGGGGGCGCACCGAGCAGTACTTC.

This clone was seen a single time. The J gene is TRBJ2-1, the V gene TRBV29-1; D uncertain. Germline CDR1 is SQVTM and CDR2 is ANQGSEA. V was shortened by 3 bases and J by 10 bases, with 10 bases between the two germline ends. CDR3 length: 11 amino acids. This chain's CDR3 is CSVENGPEQFF. DNA for the CDR3: TGCAGCGTTGAGAATGGTCCCGAGCAGTTCTTC.

The gene calls are TRBV11-2 and TRBJ2-5; D is possibly TRBD1 (6 bases). The CDR3 is made up of 17 amino acids. Trimming removed 4 bases at V and 2 bases at J, with 20 bases between. Germline CDR1 is SGHAT and CDR2 is FQNNGV. The CDR3 nucleotides read TGTGCCAGCAGCTCCACCCCCAGGTGGGGGCGGCAAGAGACCCAGTACTTC. Protein: CASSSTPRWGRQETQYF.

J is TRBJ2-3 and V is TRBV18; D remains unclear. Trimming took off 4 bases at V and 4 bases at J, with 9 bases between the two ends. The CDR3 is 13 amino acids. Germline values: CDR1 KGHSH, CDR2 LQKENI. DNA of the CDR3: TGTGCCAGCTCACATCGGACCGCAGATACGCAGTATTTT. Amino acids: CASSHRTADTQYF.

This clone turned up a few times. J is TRBJ1-2 and V is TRBV19; D call uncertain. This CDR3 spans 13 amino acids. V gave up 7 bases and J gave up 0 bases, with 9 bases separating them. Looked up from germline, CDR1 is LNHDA and CDR2 is SQIVND (reference sequence). The CDR3 DNA reads as TGTGCCAGTACCACCAGGTCTAACTATGGCTACACCTTC. Its protein product is CASTTRSNYGYTF.

V is TRBV6-5 and J is TRBJ2-4; perhaps TRBD2 as D (6 bases). V lost 0 bases and J lost 6, with 12 bases in between. The CDR3 extends over 15 amino acids. Looked up from germline, CDR1 is MNHEY and CDR2 is SVGAGI. The CDR3: CASSYSGGVGNIQYF. The CDR3 DNA reads TGTGCCAGCAGTTACTCGGGGGGAGTAGGAAACATTCAGTACTTC.

The chain has TRBV14 and TRBJ2-1; D is possibly TRBD2 (6 bases). Trimming took off 1 base at V and 4 bases at J, with 20 bases between the two ends. Looked up from germline, CDR1 is SGHDN and CDR2 is FVKESK. The CDR3 runs to 18 residues. The DNA of the CDR3 is TGTGCCAGCAGCCAAGGGGGACCCGACGGGGGTGGATACAATGAGCAGTTCTTC. The encoded protein is CASSQGGPDGGGYNEQFF.

This sequence joins TRBV15 and TRBJ1-1; 7 bases map to TRBD1. Germline V gene sequence: CDR1 LNHNV, CDR2 YYDKDF (reference sequence). The J segment lost 1 base and the V segment lost 2 bases, leaving 4 bases of the junction unmatched. The CDR3 covers 15 residues. The CDR3 loop reads CATSRLGQPNTEAFF. CDR3 in DNA: TGTGCCACCAGCAGACTGGGACAGCCGAACACTGAAGCTTTCTTT.